This T cell receptor beta chain was sequenced for a study of OX40 agonist ivuxolimab in advanced cancers. About the research overall: Partial responses, seen in three patients, involved one hepatocellular carcinoma and two cutaneous melanomas.

About this clone: Antigen specificity is unknown.

The CDR3 is 15 amino acids. V trimming: 7 bases; J trimming: 2 bases; junction bases outside the gene matches: 4. The germline V gene has CDR1 MDHEN and CDR2 SYDVKM. Whole-study findings and limits: Expanded clones were, on average, more numerous in CD8+ T cells than in CD4+. Clonal expansion from baseline to week 6 occurred in both CD4+ and CD8+ T cells.

TCRdb's copy holds only in-frame clones and misses some; the assay was immunoSEQ multiplex PCR. Counted here are 70,000 or so clones, over 80% occurring once; the ten biggest clones make up roughly 15%. Material: CD4+ or CD8+ T cells sorted from blood, obtained in a trial of the OX40 agonist ivuxolimab. V is TRBV28 and J is TRBJ2-7, with 14 bases that match TRBD2. The source of this sequence is an adult with an advanced solid tumor such as melanoma, head and neck, liver or kidney cancer. The CDR3 region has the DNA TGTGCCAGCAACAAGGGACTAGCGGGAGCCTACGAGCAGTACTTC. This translates into CASNKGLAGAYEQYF.